This TCR beta chain was recorded in a study of T-cell memory formation after mild COVID-19. As for the study in general: The TCR clusters were mostly specific to one donor.

MiXCR, run by TCRdb on the 5' RACE reads, gives a single entry per CDR3 protein. The sample has under 450,000 distinct CDR3 sequences, under 25% seen once. Notes on this clonotype: Antigen unknown.

Study results and caveats: Confirmation of SARS-CoV-2 specificity was lacking for second-wave clones peaking day 37.

The sequence was obtained from an adult woman who had mild COVID-19 (a few samples of this study predate the infection). Cell type and time point are not known. The specimen was PBMCs or a T cell subset sorted from them (not recorded which).

CDR3 loop: CASSWTSGRGNEQFF. CDR3 nucleotides: TGCGCCAGCAGCTGGACTAGCGGGCGAGGCAATGAGCAGTTCTTC. The rearrangement links TRBV5-1 to TRBJ2-1, with 11 bases lining up with TRBD2. Trimming cost V 3 bases and J 6 bases; bases outside gene matches: 5. The CDR3 is 15 residues long. Germline lookup yields CDR1 SGHRS and CDR2 YFSETQ.